Presented here are 10 T cell receptor beta chains from one specimen sequenced in a study of coeliac disease. Libraries were prepared by immunoSEQ multiplex PCR; TCRdb keeps only in-frame clonotypes and omits some of them. The sample lists roughly 7,900 clones, 63% occurring once. Sequenced: lamina propria lymphocytes from the gut. The receptor source for this set is a woman aged 60-75 years with active celiac disease.

J is TRBJ2-1 and V is TRBV11-3; no definite D call. The germline V and J ends were trimmed by 5 bases and 10 bases, with 15 bases remaining between them. The CDR3 loop spans 13 amino acids. Germline loops: CDR1 SGHNT, CDR2 YENEEA. The CDR3 coding sequence is TGTGCCAGCAGCGAAGATACAAGCGCGGAGCAGTTCTTC. Translated: CASSEDTSAEQFF. The full variable domain, rest sourced from reference TRBV11-3 and TRBJ2-1, is EAGVVQSPRYKIIEKKQPVAFWCNPISGHNTLYWYLQNLGQGPELLIRYENEEAVDDSQLPKDRFSAERLKGVDSTLKIQPAELGDSAVYLCASSEDTSAEQFFGPGTRLTVL.

The genes are TRBV7-8 and TRBJ1-1; 8 bases map to TRBD1. The CDR3 runs to 14 residues. Germline CDR1 is SGHVS and CDR2 is FQNEAQ. The trim removed 6 bases at V and 4 bases at J, leaving 7 bases unmatched. The CDR3, as DNA: TGTGCCAGCAGGTTACAGGGGGAGTCCACTGAAGCTTTCTTT. Translation gives CASRLQGESTEAFF.

This clone showed up just a few times. The V gene is TRBV2, the J gene TRBJ2-7; the D gene is possibly TRBD2 (5 bases). Germline CDR1 reads SNHLY; CDR2 reads FYNNEI. V lost 8 bases and J lost 5, with 13 bases in between. The CDR3 length is 12 residues. The CDR3 DNA reads as TGTGCCAGCTCAAGGGAGTTGGACGAGCAGTACTTC. Protein sequence: CASSRELDEQYF.

V gene TRBV4-2 combines with J gene TRBJ2-1; 9 bases agree with TRBD2. This CDR3 region has 16 residues. Germline values: CDR1 LGHNA, CDR2 YNFKEQ. V lost 4 bases, J lost 10 bases, and 14 bases stayed unmatched. The CDR3 nucleotides are TGTGCCAGCAGCCTCGGCGGGGGGGCCTCCCAGCGAGAGCAGTTCTTC. It specifies CASSLGGGASQREQFF.

This clone was picked up a small number of times. The chain recombines TRBV5-1 with TRBJ2-5, with D possibly being TRBD2 (5 bases). V shed 1 base and J shed 5 bases, with 12 bases lying between them. The germline V gene encodes CDR1 SGHRS and CDR2 YFSETQ. This CDR3 region has 14 residues. In DNA form, the CDR3 reads TGCGCCAGCAGCTTGCGGGTCGGGGTGGAGACCCAGTACTTC. Its protein is CASSLRVGVETQYF.

V is TRBV7-6 and J is TRBJ2-2; no reliable D call. This CDR3 has 14 residues. Germline assignment: CDR1 SGHVS and CDR2 FNYEAQ. The V and J ends lost 3 bases and 4 bases respectively, with 9 bases between them. CDR3 region: CASSFWRPTGELFF. CDR3 coding DNA: TGTGCCAGCAGCTTCTGGCGGCCCACCGGGGAGCTGTTTTTT.

This chain links TRBV27 with TRBJ2-2; TRBD1 agrees at 7 bases. The CDR3 has 16 residues. V dropped 6 bases and J dropped 2; count of bases not matched to a gene: 9. The germline CDR1 and CDR2 sequences are MNHEY and SMNVEV (reference sequence). CDR3 in DNA: TGTGCCAGCAGAGGGACAGCTGGGGTTAACACCGGGGAGCTGTTTTTT. Translating gives CASRGTAGVNTGELFF.

This rearrangement joins TRBV7-8 to TRBJ1-1; D uncertain. Germline loops: CDR1 SGHVS, CDR2 FQNEAQ. The germline V and J ends were trimmed by 5 bases and 0 bases, with 13 bases remaining between them. The CDR3 sequence is 15 residues long. CDR3 residues: CASSHRVKMNTEAFF. CDR3 sequence (DNA): TGTGCCAGCAGCCACCGGGTGAAGATGAACACTGAAGCTTTCTTT.

The chain carries TRBV10-2 and TRBJ1-2; 8 bases are shared with TRBD1. The CDR3 extends over 12 amino acids. J gave up 5 bases and V 6 bases, and 2 bases lay outside the gene matches. The germline V gene encodes CDR1 WSHSY and CDR2 SAAADI. The DNA of the CDR3 is TGCGCCAGCAGCGGGACAGGTTATGGCTACACCTTC. Residues: CASSGTGYGYTF.

The V and J genes are TRBV7-2 and TRBJ2-5, with TRBD2 matching 7 bases. Germline V CDR1 and CDR2: SGHTA, FQGNSA. Trimming cost V 0 bases and J 2 bases; bases outside gene matches: 3. CDR3 length: 15 residues. CDR3 in DNA: TGTGCCAGCAGCTTAGCCGGGACTACTCAAGAGACCCAGTACTTC. Its protein is CASSLAGTTQETQYF.